This passage covers 15 T cell receptor beta chains from one sample sequenced in a study of shared clonotypes between healthy human individuals. Terminally differentiated effector memory CD45RA+ cells were excluded from the naive CD8 cells, which were CD45RO-negative and positively selected for CCR7. Only in-frame clones appear in the TCRdb table, and some are missing; sequencing was by immunoSEQ multiplex PCR. The sample consists of millions of clones, about 95% of them appearing once. Sequencing was performed on naive CD8+ T cells sorted from blood. The source of these receptors is a young man in good health.

This chain uses TRBV15 with TRBJ1-3; D unclear. Germline V gives CDR1 LNHNV, CDR2 YYDKDF (reference sequence). Trimming took off 5 bases at V and 0 bases at J, with 14 bases between the two ends. The CDR3 length is 16 residues. CDR3 in amino acids: CATSLLSPSSGNTIYF. CDR3 sequence (DNA): TGTGCCACCAGCCTCTTATCGCCCAGCTCTGGAAACACCATATATTTT.

CDR3 loop: CASSESSSPDHTGELFF. The DNA for the CDR3 is TGCGCCAGCAGTGAGTCGTCATCGCCCGACCACACCGGGGAGCTGTTTTTT. The V and J genes are TRBV10-1 and TRBJ2-2; no firm D call. Between the trimmed V and J ends, which lost 0 bases and 3 bases, there was a span of 14 bases. The CDR3 spans 17 residues. Germline V lookup: CDR1 WNHNN, CDR2 SYGVQD (reference sequence).

The chain carries TRBV5-1 and TRBJ2-7; a weak D match, TRBD2 (5 bases). The germline CDR1 and CDR2 sequences are SGHRS and YFSETQ. There are 14 residues in the CDR3. Deletions cut 3 bases from V and 0 bases from J, with 10 bases between. In DNA form, the CDR3 reads TGCGCCAGCAGCTCGGACTCCATCTCCTACGAGCAGTACTTC. This gives the protein CASSSDSISYEQYF.

This CDR3 reads CASSGTGSGAYEQYF. The CDR3, as DNA: TGCGCCAGCAGCGGAACAGGTAGCGGCGCCTACGAGCAGTACTTC. This sequence joins TRBV4-1 and TRBJ2-7, with D tentatively TRBD2 (6 bases). Germline CDR1 and CDR2: MGHRA and YSYEKL. The CDR3 runs 15 residues. The germline V and J ends were trimmed by 5 bases and 2 bases, with 16 bases remaining between them.

The chain uses TRBV15 and TRBJ2-6; D remains unclear. Trimming stripped 8 bases from V and 2 bases from J, with 7 bases between. CDR1 and CDR2 from the germline V gene are LNHNV and YYDKDF (reference sequence). The length of the CDR3 is 13 residues. CDR3 coding DNA: TGTGCCACCCACCGCCCTGGGGCCAACGTCCTGACTTTC. Amino acids: CATHRPGANVLTF.

The chain couples TRBV30 to TRBJ1-5; the D is unclear. This CDR3 contains 13 residues. Trimming removed 1 base at V and 3 bases at J, with 7 bases between. Germline V gene sequence: CDR1 GTSNPN, CDR2 SVGIG (reference sequence). CDR3 sequence: CAWSGTNNQPQHF. The CDR3 coding sequence is TGTGCCTGGAGTGGGACGAACAATCAGCCCCAGCATTTT.

The chain couples TRBV4-1 to TRBJ1-5; perhaps TRBD1 as D (5 bases). The CDR3 runs 15 residues. Trimming cost V 8 bases and J 2 bases, with 16 bases left between them. The germline gives CDR1 MGHRA, CDR2 YSYEKL. The DNA of the CDR3 is TGCGCCAGCCCTCGAGAGGGGCGGGGCAATCAGCCCCAGCATTTT. This sequence encodes CASPREGRGNQPQHF.

The chain carries TRBV4-2 and TRBJ1-4; D gene ambiguous. CDR1 and CDR2 (germline): LGHNA, YNFKEQ. Trimming removed 4 bases from V and 10 bases from J, with 7 bases in between. The CDR3 loop spans 11 amino acids. The CDR3 is CASSLEGKLFF. The CDR3 nucleotides are TGTGCCAGCAGCCTGGAGGGAAAACTGTTTTTT.

The V and J genes are TRBV9 and TRBJ2-1, with 7 bases identical to TRBD2. The V gene's germline CDR1 is SGDLS and CDR2 YYNGEE. The CDR3 is made up of 16 amino acids. The V segment lost 4 bases and the J segment 6 bases; nucleotides outside the gene matches: 13. The CDR3 loop reads CASSPLGGGEGNEQFF. The CDR3 DNA reads as TGTGCCAGCAGCCCCCTAGGCGGAGGGGAGGGCAATGAGCAGTTCTTC.

CDR3 sequence: CAIGLAGVDNEQFF. The CDR3 nucleotides are TGTGCCATCGGATTAGCGGGGGTGGACAATGAGCAGTTCTTC. The chain employs TRBV10-3 and TRBJ2-1, with 9 bases that match TRBD2. CDR1 and CDR2 (germline): ENHRY, SYGVKD. This CDR3 has 14 residues. V lost 8 bases to trimming and J lost 5 bases; unmatched junction nucleotides: 7.

The V and J genes are TRBV5-8 and TRBJ2-7; the D gene is possibly TRBD2 (5 bases). Germline values: CDR1 SGHTS, CDR2 YDEGEE. The CDR3 spans 9 residues. V dropped 7 bases and J dropped 10 bases, with 9 bases sitting between them. CDR3 nucleotide sequence: TGTGCCAGCGACGGGGAACAGTACTTC. Its translation is CASDGEQYF.

The rearrangement joins TRBV13 to TRBJ2-3; D remains ambiguous. The ends were cut back, 3 bases at V and 1 base at J, with 8 bases in the middle. The germline V gene has CDR1 PRHDT and CDR2 FYEKMQ (reference sequence). The CDR3 spans 14 residues. CDR3 coding DNA: TGTGCCAGCAGCTTCAAAAAAGGCACAGATACGCAGTATTTT. This gives the protein CASSFKKGTDTQYF.

The chain links TRBV7-6 to TRBJ2-1, with D maybe TRBD1 (5 bases). CDR1 is SGHVS, CDR2 FNYEAQ, per germline. V shed 5 bases and J shed 0 bases, with 11 bases lying between them. The CDR3 runs 15 residues. The CDR3 is CASSPGHSSYNEQFF. The CDR3 DNA sequence: TGTGCCAGCAGCCCCGGACATAGCTCCTACAATGAGCAGTTCTTC.

The rearrangement uses TRBV27 and TRBJ2-3; the match to TRBD2 covers 8 bases. J was trimmed by 5 bases and V by 2 bases; bases with no gene match: 6. The CDR3 runs to 15 residues. The germline gives CDR1 MNHEY, CDR2 SMNVEV (reference sequence). The CDR3: CASSLDGGAGDTQYF. In nucleotides, the CDR3 is TGTGCCAGCAGTTTAGACGGGGGGGCTGGAGATACGCAGTATTTT.

The chain has TRBV28 and TRBJ2-5, with unresolved D. V lost 7 bases, J lost 2 bases, and 17 bases lay in between. Germline V CDR1 and CDR2: MDHEN, SYDVKM. This CDR3 has 15 amino acids. This chain's CDR3 is CASIPGSGRQETQYF. The CDR3 DNA sequence: TGTGCCAGCATTCCCGGCTCCGGGCGTCAAGAGACCCAGTACTTC.